Below are 10 T cell receptor beta chains sequenced from a single sample in a study of cytomegalovirus exposure and HLA in healthy donors. 60 Vbeta and 13 Jbeta primers were used in PCR. Assay: immunoSEQ multiplex PCR; the TCRdb copy retains only in-frame clones and omits some. The table includes some 80,000 clones, around 81% detected once. The sample was PBMCs. The receptor set was obtained from a middle-aged man in good health and CMV-seronegative.

The chain recombines TRBV14 with TRBJ1-2; 8 nucleotides line up with TRBD1. CDR1 and CDR2 (germline): SGHDN, FVKESK. The J segment lost 2 bases and the V segment lost 6 bases, leaving 2 bases of the junction unmatched. The CDR3 has 13 amino acids. The CDR3 reads CASSAGGNYGYTF. CDR3 DNA: TGTGCCAGCAGTGCAGGGGGCAACTATGGCTACACCTTC.

V usage is TRBV5-1 and J usage is TRBJ1-2, with 9 bases fitting TRBD1. The length of the CDR3 is 15 residues. Germline values: CDR1 SGHRS, CDR2 YFSETQ. The V gene end was trimmed by 5 bases and the J gene end by 2 bases; junction bases not matched to a gene: 7. The CDR3, as DNA: TGCGCCAGCAGGATCGGACAGGGGCAGAACTATGGCTACACCTTC. Amino acids: CASRIGQGQNYGYTF.

The genes are TRBV27 and TRBJ1-4, with D possibly matching TRBD1 (6 bases). V gave up 5 bases and J gave up 6 bases, with 16 bases separating them. In germline, CDR1 is MNHEY, CDR2 SMNVEV (reference sequence). There are 15 residues in the CDR3. CDR3 in amino acids: CASSTGTGRDEKLFF. DNA for the CDR3: TGTGCCAGCAGTACAGGGACGGGGAGGGATGAAAAACTGTTTTTT. The full variable domain, its missing parts supplied by reference TRBV27 and TRBJ1-4, is EAQVTQNPRYLITVTGKKLTVTCSQNMNHEYMSWYRQDPGLGLRQIYYSMNVEVTDKGDVPEGYKVSRKEKRNFPLILESPSPNQTSLYFCASSTGTGRDEKLFFGSGTQLSVL.

The rearrangement links TRBV11-3 to TRBJ2-7; possible D gene TRBD2, 6 bases. The CDR3 has 15 amino acids. Trimming removed 2 bases from V and 5 bases from J, with 16 bases in between. Germline V gene sequence: CDR1 SGHNT, CDR2 YENEEA. As DNA, the CDR3 is TGTGCCAGCAGCTTATCCGGGGCAGGGAGGCACGAGCAGTACTTC. It is translated as CASSLSGAGRHEQYF.

The V gene is TRBV30, the J gene TRBJ1-3; TRBD1 agrees at 9 bases. Germline V gene data show CDR1 as GTSNPN and CDR2 as SVGIG (reference sequence). Trimming cost V 7 bases and J 8 bases; bases outside gene matches: 9. This CDR3 is built from 13 residues. CDR3 protein: CALKDRGVDTIYF. DNA of the CDR3: TGTGCCTTAAAGGACAGGGGAGTCGACACCATATATTTT.

The chain uses TRBV4-2 and TRBJ2-5, with 12 nucleotides matching TRBD1. V was clipped by 6 bases and J by 5 bases; unmatched bases: 4. CDR3 size: 14 residues. Germline V gene data show CDR1 as LGHNA and CDR2 as YNFKEQ. The CDR3, as DNA: TGTGCCAGCAGTAGGGGACAGGGGGCCGAGACCCAGTACTTC. Protein product: CASSRGQGAETQYF.

The J gene is TRBJ2-1, the V gene TRBV10-3; 7 nucleotides match TRBD2. Trimming at V came to 7 bases and at J to 2 bases, leaving 2 bases not matched to a gene. The CDR3 length is 13 residues. Germline V lookup: CDR1 ENHRY, CDR2 SYGVKD. CDR3 amino acids: CAIMAGAYNEQFF. The CDR3 DNA reads as TGTGCCATCATGGCGGGAGCCTACAATGAGCAGTTCTTC.

The rearrangement links TRBV5-1 to TRBJ2-4; possible D gene TRBD2, 5 bases. The CDR3 covers 15 residues. The V end lost 5 bases, the J end lost 0 bases, and 12 bases lay between the germline ends. Germline V gene data show CDR1 as SGHRS and CDR2 as YFSETQ. This chain's CDR3 is CASSSGISAKNIQYF. In DNA form, the CDR3 reads TGCGCCAGCAGTTCCGGGATCTCAGCCAAAAACATTCAGTACTTC.

The V and J genes are TRBV7-6 and TRBJ1-1; 11 nucleotides agree with TRBD1. CDR1 is SGHVS, CDR2 FNYEAQ, per germline. V dropped 4 bases and J dropped 6; count of bases not matched to a gene: 1. The CDR3 contains 13 residues. CDR3 nucleotides: TGTGCCAGCAGCTGGGGACAGGGGGCTGAAGCTTTCTTT. Translated, it gives CASSWGQGAEAFF.

The genes are TRBV28 and TRBJ2-7, with 10 positions matching TRBD2. The CDR3 runs 15 residues. With V trimmed by 6 bases and J by 2 bases, 7 bases remained unmatched. Germline V gene data show CDR1 as MDHEN and CDR2 as SYDVKM. The CDR3 sequence is CASRTGLADTYEQYF. DNA of the CDR3: TGTGCCAGCAGGACCGGACTAGCGGACACCTACGAGCAGTACTTC.